These 29 T cell receptor beta chains were all obtained from the same sample, sequenced in a study of T cell responses to AZD1222 COVID-19 vaccine. Only in-frame clones appear in the TCRdb table, and some are missing; sequencing was by immunoSEQ multiplex PCR. The top ten clones hold around 12% of a sample with about 140,000 clones, around 94% of them seen once. The input for sequencing was peripheral blood, taken after recovery from COVID-19. These receptors were obtained from an adult who had recovered from COVID-19.

The rearrangement joins TRBV7-3 to TRBJ2-3; 8 bases align to TRBD2. Germline trimming cut 4 bases from V and 1 base from J; bases unmatched to any gene: 13. Germline V lookup: CDR1 SGHTA, CDR2 FQGTGA. The CDR3 consists of 18 residues. Written as DNA, the CDR3 is TGTGCCAGCAGCTCTCAAAGCGGGAGTGGCCACGGCACAGATACGCAGTATTTT. This gives the protein CASSSQSGSGHGTDTQYF.

This clone turned up a few times. The chain links TRBV7-8 to TRBJ1-1; 10 bases are a match to TRBD1. J lost 2 bases, V lost 5 bases, and 2 bases had no gene match. The CDR3 has 14 amino acids. Germline V CDR1 and CDR2: SGHVS, FQNEAQ. The CDR3 bases are TGTGCCAGCAGCCAGACAGGGGGCAACACTGAAGCTTTCTTT. Amino acid sequence: CASSQTGGNTEAFF.

This chain links TRBV4-2 with TRBJ1-5; weak D call: TRBD1 (5 bases). The germline V gene encodes CDR1 LGHNA and CDR2 YNFKEQ. This CDR3 is built from 18 residues. Between the trimmed V and J ends, which lost 1 base and 0 bases, there was a span of 16 bases. The CDR3 DNA sequence: TGTGCCAGCAGCCAAGGAATTCCGGGACCCTCTAGCAATCAGCCCCAGCATTTT. This codes for CASSQGIPGPSSNQPQHF.

The V call is TRBV5-5, the J call TRBJ1-4, with a possible D match to TRBD1 (6 bases). The germline V gene encodes CDR1 SGHKS and CDR2 YYEKEE (reference sequence). The germline V and J ends were trimmed by 2 bases and 0 bases, with 17 bases remaining between them. The CDR3 has 18 amino acids. The CDR3 is CASSFRDNKPTTNEKLFF. The CDR3 DNA reads as TGTGCCAGCAGCTTCAGGGACAACAAACCGACAACTAATGAAAAACTGTTTTTT.

The chain is built from TRBV4-1 and TRBJ2-3; 10 nucleotides align to TRBD1. CDR1 is MGHRA and CDR2 is YSYEKL in the germline V gene. The V segment lost 0 bases and the J segment 5 bases; nucleotides outside the gene matches: 14. This CDR3 is 19 amino acids long. DNA for the CDR3: TGCGCCAGCAGCCAAGAAATTCTAGGTCCCGGGACAGGGGAAGATACGCAGTATTTT. Amino acid sequence: CASSQEILGPGTGEDTQYF.

V gene TRBV10-1 combines with J gene TRBJ1-4; 8 nucleotides line up with TRBD1. J gave up 6 bases and V 5 bases, and 14 bases lay outside the gene matches. CDR3 length: 17 amino acids. Germline CDR1 is WNHNN and CDR2 is SYGVQD (reference sequence). This CDR3 is CASSPSGPGGGDEKLFF. CDR3 nucleotides: TGCGCCAGCAGTCCGAGCGGACCAGGGGGCGGTGATGAAAAACTGTTTTTT.

V and J are TRBV14 and TRBJ2-7; either TRBD1 or TRBD2 may fit D (5 bases each). The CDR3 sequence is 17 residues long. Germline CDR1 SGHDN, CDR2 FVKESK. Trimming pared 1 base from V and 4 bases from J, leaving 20 bases between. The CDR3 DNA sequence: TGTGCCAGCAGCCAAGTAAGCCCTAGGCAGGGCGGGTACGAGCAGTACTTC. It translates to CASSQVSPRQGGYEQYF.

V usage is TRBV28 and J usage is TRBJ2-7, with TRBD2 as a possible D gene (5 bases). Germline V gene data show CDR1 as MDHEN and CDR2 as SYDVKM. V was shortened by 3 bases and J by 1 base, with 10 bases between the two germline ends. This CDR3 is built from 14 residues. CDR3 amino acids: CASSFWTDSYEQYF. CDR3 nucleotide sequence: TGTGCCAGCAGTTTTTGGACTGATTCCTACGAGCAGTACTTC.

In this sample, this clone turned up a few times. This chain links TRBV3-1 (or the pseudogene TRBV3-2) with TRBJ1-2, with 10 positions matching TRBD1. With 4 bases clipped from V and 8 bases from J, the junction kept 4 bases outside the gene matches. CDR1 is LGHDT, CDR2 YNNKEL, per germline (reference sequence). The CDR3 runs 13 residues. The CDR3 nucleotides are TGTGCCAGCAGCCTGGGACAGGGGAACGGCTACACCTTC. Protein product: CASSLGQGNGYTF.

This clone has just one count. This sequence joins TRBV3-1 (or the pseudogene TRBV3-2) and TRBJ2-5; possible D gene TRBD2, 7 bases. Germline CDR1 reads LGHDT; CDR2 reads YNNKEL (reference sequence). The CDR3 consists of 16 residues. CDR3 nucleotides: TGTCCCACCACCCAAAACGACCGGGGGGCGCGAGAGACCCAGTACTTC. Its protein product is CPTTQNDRGARETQYF.

The gene calls are TRBV11-2 and TRBJ2-7; D is uncertain. Per germline, CDR1 SGHAT and CDR2 FQNNGV. This CDR3 is built from 15 residues. Between the trimmed V and J ends, which lost 4 bases and 2 bases, there was a span of 15 bases. This CDR3 is CASSSPSDRPYEQYF. The CDR3 DNA sequence: TGTGCCAGCAGCTCACCGTCCGATAGACCCTACGAGCAGTACTTC.

This chain uses TRBV3-1 (or the pseudogene TRBV3-2) with TRBJ1-4; TRBD1 matches 7 bases. Germline trimming cut 5 bases from V and 2 bases from J; bases unmatched to any gene: 5. CDR1 is LGHDT, CDR2 YNNKEL, per germline (reference sequence). This CDR3 is built from 15 residues. CDR3 protein: CASSSRGGTNEKLFF. The CDR3 bases are TGTGCCAGCAGCTCCAGGGGGGGGACTAATGAAAAACTGTTTTTT.

This clone occurred once. The chain carries TRBV15 and TRBJ2-5; possibly TRBD1 for D (5 bases). Per the germline V gene, CDR1 is LNHNV and CDR2 is YYDKDF (reference sequence). The length of the CDR3 is 14 residues. The V end was cut by 5 bases, the J end by 4 bases, with 14 bases between. The CDR3, as DNA: TGTGCCACCAGCCAAAGGGGTTCGGGAGAGACCCAGTACTTC. Translation: CATSQRGSGETQYF.

V gene TRBV29-1 combines with J gene TRBJ2-7; 7 bases agree with TRBD2. The CDR3 spans 13 residues. With V trimmed by 3 bases and J by 2 bases, 4 bases remained unmatched. Germline CDR1 SQVTM, CDR2 ANQGSEA. Written as DNA, the CDR3 is TGCAGCGTTGATGCGGCGGGAGCCTACGAGCAGTACTTC. Its translation: CSVDAAGAYEQYF.

The V gene is TRBV3-1 (or the pseudogene TRBV3-2), the J gene TRBJ1-2, with TRBD1 identical over 7 bases. This CDR3 spans 15 amino acids. J lost 3 bases, V lost 3 bases, and 7 bases had no gene match. From germline, CDR1 is LGHDT and CDR2 YNNKEL (reference sequence). CDR3 residues: CASSQTGTSYYGYTF. The CDR3, as DNA: TGTGCCAGCAGCCAGACAGGGACCTCCTACTATGGCTACACCTTC.

V is TRBV5-1 and J is TRBJ2-7; 12 bases fit TRBD2. The CDR3 is 15 residues long. V dropped 0 bases and J dropped 6; count of bases not matched to a gene: 4. From germline, CDR1 is SGHRS and CDR2 YFSETQ. CDR3 in amino acids: CASSLGLAGEGEQYF. In DNA, the CDR3 is TGCGCCAGCAGCTTGGGACTAGCGGGAGAGGGCGAGCAGTACTTC.

V gene TRBV24-1 combines with J gene TRBJ1-6; TRBD1 is a possible D gene (6 bases). The CDR3 is 16 amino acids. V shed 9 bases and J shed 7 bases, with 21 bases lying between them. Germline lookup yields CDR1 KGHDR and CDR2 SFDVKD. The CDR3 here is CATRPKSGAGNSPLHF. CDR3 bases: TGTGCCACCCGACCGAAGTCGGGGGCAGGGAATTCACCCCTCCACTTT.

The rearrangement joins TRBV11-2 to TRBJ1-2; D is possibly TRBD1 (5 bases). V was pared by 3 bases and J by 6 bases, with 14 bases between. CDR3 length: 14 residues. CDR1 and CDR2 (germline): SGHAT, FQNNGV. The CDR3: CASSFAGGIHGYTF. Written as DNA, the CDR3 is TGTGCCAGCAGCTTTGCCGGGGGAATCCATGGCTACACCTTC.

This clone was recorded once. The genes are TRBV5-6 and TRBJ1-2; D remains unclear. V was pared by 0 bases and J by 8 bases, with 11 bases between. The germline gives CDR1 SGHDT, CDR2 YYEEEE. The CDR3 runs 13 residues. Here the CDR3 reads CASSLEGRGGYTF. The CDR3 DNA is TGTGCCAGCAGCTTGGAAGGGAGAGGAGGCTACACCTTC.

This clone was counted ten times or more. This chain uses TRBV7-3 with TRBJ2-2, with 9 bases that match TRBD2. With V trimmed by 3 bases and J by 4 bases, 0 bases remained unmatched. The germline CDR1 and CDR2 sequences are SGHTA and FQGTGA. The CDR3 sequence is 14 residues long. The CDR3 is CASSLTSGTGELFF. CDR3 nucleotide sequence: TGTGCCAGCAGCTTGACTAGCGGCACCGGGGAGCTGTTTTTT.

J is TRBJ1-1 and V is TRBV19, with D perhaps TRBD1 (5 bases). The ends were cut back, 6 bases at V and 0 bases at J, with 11 bases in the middle. Germline loops: CDR1 LNHDA, CDR2 SQIVND (reference sequence). This CDR3 has 14 residues. Here the CDR3 DNA reads TGTGCCAGTAGCCTGACAGCAATGAACACTGAAGCTTTCTTT. Residues: CASSLTAMNTEAFF.

This sequence joins TRBV3-1 (or the pseudogene TRBV3-2) and TRBJ1-2; D is perhaps TRBD1 (5 bases). Germline V gene data show CDR1 as LGHDT and CDR2 as YNNKEL (reference sequence). The CDR3 is 15 amino acids. The V and J ends lost 3 bases and 4 bases respectively, with 15 bases between them. CDR3 region: CASSQGERVGYGYTF. The CDR3 bases are TGTGCCAGCAGCCAGGGGGAAAGGGTGGGCTATGGCTACACCTTC.

The genes are TRBV9 and TRBJ1-2; D remains ambiguous. The V end lost 3 bases, the J end lost 5 bases, and 11 bases lay between the germline ends. The germline gives CDR1 SGDLS, CDR2 YYNGEE. CDR3 length: 13 residues. The DNA of the CDR3 is TGTGCCAGCAGCGCCGCAGAGTGGTATGGCTACACCTTC. Its protein product is CASSAAEWYGYTF.

The gene calls are TRBV28 and TRBJ2-2, with 9 bases that match TRBD1. Germline V gene lookup returns CDR1 MDHEN and CDR2 SYDVKM. Trimming took 8 bases from V and 3 from J; bases not matched to a gene: 4. This CDR3 has 14 amino acids. In DNA form, the CDR3 reads TGTGCCAGCTGGGACAGGGACTACACCGGGGAGCTGTTTTTT. The encoded protein is CASWDRDYTGELFF.

V gene TRBV5-1 combines with J gene TRBJ2-5, with D maybe TRBD1 (5 bases). Germline CDR1 and CDR2: SGHRS and YFSETQ. The CDR3 covers 17 residues. V gave up 4 bases and J gave up 0 bases, with 19 bases separating them. Written as DNA, the CDR3 is TGCGCCAGCAGCCCGGATGGGGCAGTACTGTACCAAGAGACCCAGTACTTC. Its translation: CASSPDGAVLYQETQYF.

V gene TRBV9 combines with J gene TRBJ1-2; 8 nucleotides align to TRBD1. Trimming took 4 bases from V and 4 from J; bases not matched to a gene: 9. The CDR3 consists of 15 residues. Germline CDR1 SGDLS, CDR2 YYNGEE. The CDR3 reads CASSPRTGPPYGYTF. As DNA, the CDR3 is TGTGCCAGCAGCCCGCGGACAGGGCCCCCCTATGGCTACACCTTC.

This clone has just a few counts. J is TRBJ1-1 and V is TRBV6-5; the D is unclear. The CDR3 totals 13 residues. Trimming shortened V by 2 bases and J by 5 bases, and 9 bases separated the two germline ends. Germline CDR1 and CDR2: MNHEY and SVGAGI. Here the CDR3 DNA reads TGTGCCAGCAGTTACACGGAGACAACTGAAGCTTTCTTT. It translates to CASSYTETTEAFF.

The genes are TRBV6-1 and TRBJ2-7, with D uncertain. This CDR3 has 14 residues. V lost 2 bases and J lost 2, with 10 bases in between. CDR1 MNHNS and CDR2 SASEGT come from the germline V gene. CDR3 in amino acids: CASSEFDWAYEQYF. In DNA, the CDR3 is TGTGCCAGCAGTGAATTTGACTGGGCCTACGAGCAGTACTTC.

The chain joins TRBV11-2 to TRBJ1-1; a possible D gene is TRBD1 (6 bases). The length of the CDR3 is 17 residues. The V end was cut by 4 bases, the J end by 6 bases, with 24 bases between. Germline CDR1 and CDR2: SGHAT and FQNNGV. The CDR3 DNA follows: TGTGCCAGCAGCTCGAATACCCCAGGGGTTAGTCTCCCTGAAGCTTTCTTT. Translating it yields CASSSNTPGVSLPEAFF.